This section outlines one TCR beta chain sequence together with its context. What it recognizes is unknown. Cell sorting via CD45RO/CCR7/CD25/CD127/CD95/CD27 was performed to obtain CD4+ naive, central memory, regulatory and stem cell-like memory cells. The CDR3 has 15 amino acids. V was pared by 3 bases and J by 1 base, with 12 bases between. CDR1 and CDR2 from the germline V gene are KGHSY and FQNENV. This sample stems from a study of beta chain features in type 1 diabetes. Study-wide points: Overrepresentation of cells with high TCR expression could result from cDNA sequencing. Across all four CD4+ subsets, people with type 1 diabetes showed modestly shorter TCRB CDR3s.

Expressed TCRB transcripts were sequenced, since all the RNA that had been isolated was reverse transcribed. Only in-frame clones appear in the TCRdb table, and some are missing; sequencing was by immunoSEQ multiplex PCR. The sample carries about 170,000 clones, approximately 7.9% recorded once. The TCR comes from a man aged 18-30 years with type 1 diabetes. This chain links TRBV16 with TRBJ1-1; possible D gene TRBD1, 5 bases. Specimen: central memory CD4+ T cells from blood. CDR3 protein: CASSHRTDTNTEAFF. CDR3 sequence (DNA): TGTGCCAGCAGCCACCGGACGGACACGAACACTGAAGCTTTCTTT.